These T cell receptor beta chains were read from a single sample in a study of blood T cells in healthy people across ages. TCRdb re-analysed the 5' RACE reads in MiXCR, keeping a single row per CDR3 protein. The table lists 780,000 or so distinct CDR3 sequences, more than 55% of them singletons. Sequencing used blood. Source of these receptors: a middle-aged man in good health. Both conserved end residues are part of each CDR3. A D gene is named only where the DNA matches it firmly. Clone size, where shown, is once, few, many, or a class for clones that have expanded.

V gene	clone size	J gene	D gene	CDR3 DNA	CDR3 protein
TRBV29-1	.	TRBJ2-5	.	TGCAGCGCGATACAGGGCGATGTTGAGACCCAGTACTTC	CSAIQGDVETQYF
TRBV29-1	.	TRBJ1-1	.	TGCAGCGTTGACCTGCGTGAGGGGGCTTTCTTT	CSVDLREGAFF
TRBV7-9	few	TRBJ2-5	.	TGTGCCAGCAGCTTCCGCAGGGACCAAGAGACCCAGTACTTC	CASSFRRDQETQYF
TRBV20-1	.	TRBJ2-1	TRBD1	TGCAGTGCTATATCCGGGACAGGGGTTAATGAGCAGTTCTTC	CSAISGTGVNEQFF
TRBV7-2	.	TRBJ1-6	.	TGTGCCAGCAACTTAGAAGGTTTTGTCTCACCCCTCCACTTT	CASNLEGFVSPLHF
TRBV11-3	.	TRBJ1-2	TRBD1	TGTGCCAGCAGCTTTACAACAGGGGTCTATGGCTACACCTTC	CASSFTTGVYGYTF
TRBV5-1	.	TRBJ2-1	TRBD1	TGCGCCAGCAGCCCTGACAGGGGGGATGGCGATGAGCAGTTCTTC	CASSPDRGDGDEQFF
TRBV11-2	.	TRBJ2-3	.	TGTGCCAGCACCTCTGGGCGGGGACGGGGCACAGATACGCAGTATTTT	CASTSGRGRGTDTQYF
TRBV28	.	TRBJ2-1	.	TGTGCCAGCAGTTTATATGCGGGGTTGAACAATGAGCAGTTCTTC	CASSLYAGLNNEQFF
TRBV21-1	.	TRBJ2-7	.	TGTGCCAGCAGCAAAGCATACCCAGGGACAGGGGGCGACGAGCAGTACTTC	CASSKAYPGTGGDEQYF
TRBV12-3/TRBV12-4	.	TRBJ2-5	.	TGTGCCAGCAGATCAGGGGCAACGACAGAGACCCAGTACTTC	CASRSGATTETQYF
TRBV28	once	TRBJ2-6	.	TGTGCCAGCAGTTTTTCGTTGGGTGGGGCCAACGTCCTGACTTTC	CASSFSLGGANVLTF
TRBV2	.	TRBJ2-7	.	TGTGCCAGCAGTGGGGACACTTGGACTTACGAGCAGTACTTC	CASSGDTWTYEQYF
TRBV6-1	.	TRBJ2-7	.	TGTGCCAGCAGTGAATTCGTCACCGTCTACGAGCAGTACTTC	CASSEFVTVYEQYF
TRBV6-6	.	TRBJ2-5	TRBD2	TGTGCCAGCAAATTAGCGGGAGCGGCTGAGACCCAGTACTTC	CASKLAGAAETQYF
TRBV27	few	TRBJ2-3	.	TGTGCCAGCATTAATGACGGACAGCACCCTACTACAGATACGCAGTATTTT	CASINDGQHPTTDTQYF
TRBV9	few	TRBJ2-3	.	TGTGCCAGCAGCGTAGGGGGGCTTGGTGCAGATACGCAGTATTTT	CASSVGGLGADTQYF
TRBV20-1	few	TRBJ1-2	.	TGCAGTGCTAGAGATGGAAGGGTCCTCTCCTATGGCTACACCTTC	CSARDGRVLSYGYTF
TRBV20-1	.	TRBJ2-3	.	TGCAGTGCTAGTCGGGATGGCACAGATACGCAGTATTTT	CSASRDGTDTQYF
TRBV3-1	few	TRBJ2-5	TRBD1	TGTGCCAGCAGCCACCGGGACAGGGGACTAATCCAAGAGACCCAGTACTTC	CASSHRDRGLIQETQYF
TRBV20-1	.	TRBJ2-7	.	TGCAGTGCTAGCGGGGGTTCCTACGAGCAGTACTTC	CSASGGSYEQYF
TRBV10-3	.	TRBJ2-3	.	TGTGCCATCAGTGAGGTCCCACAAGATACGCAGTATTTT	CAISEVPQDTQYF
TRBV5-1	few	TRBJ1-2	.	TGCGCCAGCAGACTGGACAGAAACAAAAACTATGGCTACACCTTC	CASRLDRNKNYGYTF
TRBV12-3/TRBV12-4	.	TRBJ1-2	.	TGTGCCAGCAGCCAGGGGATCGGTGGCTACACCTTC	CASSQGIGGYTF
TRBV27	many	TRBJ2-5	TRBD2	TGTGCCAGCAGTTTTCGAACTAGCGGGCAAGAGACCCAGTACTTC	CASSFRTSGQETQYF
TRBV24-1	.	TRBJ1-2	.	TGTGCCACCAGTGAATCCGGGACAAGGGTTGGCTACACCTTC	CATSESGTRVGYTF
TRBV20-1	.	TRBJ2-7	.	TGCAGTGCTAGAGGCCTAGAGGCGTACGAGCAGTACTTC	CSARGLEAYEQYF
TRBV27	.	TRBJ1-1	.	TGTGCCAGCAGGAGGGCTTCTGAAGCTTTCTTT	CASRRASEAFF
TRBV7-9	few	TRBJ2-3	.	TGTGCCAGCAGCCGCGGGGTCACAGATACGCAGTATTTT	CASSRGVTDTQYF
TRBV6-1	.	TRBJ2-1	TRBD2	TGTGCCAGCAGTGAAGAGAGGGGTCTAGCGGGGGGTAACAATGAGCAGTTCTTC	CASSEERGLAGGNNEQFF
TRBV2	.	TRBJ1-4	.	TGTGCCAGCACCCAGGAGCATAATGAAAAACTGTTTTTT	CASTQEHNEKLFF
TRBV7-9	.	TRBJ2-7	.	TGTGCCAGCAGCCTAATACAGTCCGAGCAGTACTTC	CASSLIQSEQYF
TRBV12-3/TRBV12-4	.	TRBJ1-5	TRBD1	TGTGCCAGCAGTTTCGGACAGGCGGTTCAGCCCCAGCATTTT	CASSFGQAVQPQHF
TRBV5-1	few	TRBJ2-7	.	TGCGCCAGCAGCCGAGAAACGGGACGGACCTACGAGCAGTACTTC	CASSRETGRTYEQYF
TRBV20-1	few	TRBJ2-7	TRBD1	TGCAGTGCCGTCGGAATCGGACAGGGCGGATCTGGCGAGCAGTACTTC	CSAVGIGQGGSGEQYF
TRBV24-1	.	TRBJ2-1	TRBD1	TGTGCCACCAGTGACCCGACAGGGAGCTCCTACAATGAGCAGTTCTTC	CATSDPTGSSYNEQFF
TRBV28	.	TRBJ2-5	TRBD2	TGTGCCAGCAGCAATAGCGGGGGGACGGAGACCCAGTACTTC	CASSNSGGTETQYF
TRBV25-1	.	TRBJ2-5	TRBD2	TGTGCCAGCAGTGCCCGGACTAGATGGGACCAGTACTTC	CASSARTRWDQYF
TRBV6-5	.	TRBJ2-7	.	TGTGCCAGCAGTTTTCTGAACGAGCAGTACTTC	CASSFLNEQYF
TRBV28	.	TRBJ1-5	.	TGTGCCAGCAGTCCCGGGGGCATGCAGCGCAATCAGCCCCAGCATTTT	CASSPGGMQRNQPQHF
TRBV20-1	.	TRBJ1-2	.	TGCAGTGCTAGAGTCAGCGTAAACTATGGCTACACCTTC	CSARVSVNYGYTF